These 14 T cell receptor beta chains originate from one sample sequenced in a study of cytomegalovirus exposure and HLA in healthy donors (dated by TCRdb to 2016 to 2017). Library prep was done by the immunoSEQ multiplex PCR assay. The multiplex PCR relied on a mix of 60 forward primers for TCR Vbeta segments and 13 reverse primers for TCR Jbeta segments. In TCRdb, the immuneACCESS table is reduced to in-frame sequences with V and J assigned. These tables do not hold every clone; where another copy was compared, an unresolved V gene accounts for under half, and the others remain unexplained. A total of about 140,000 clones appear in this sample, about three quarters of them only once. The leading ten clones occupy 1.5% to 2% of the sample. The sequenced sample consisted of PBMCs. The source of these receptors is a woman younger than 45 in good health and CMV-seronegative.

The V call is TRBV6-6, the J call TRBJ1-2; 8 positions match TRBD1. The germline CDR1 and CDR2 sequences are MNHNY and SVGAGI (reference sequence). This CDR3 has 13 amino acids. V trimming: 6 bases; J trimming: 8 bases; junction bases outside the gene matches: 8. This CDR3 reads CASSIDRGVGYTF. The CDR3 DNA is TGTGCCAGCAGCATCGACAGGGGAGTAGGCTACACCTTC.

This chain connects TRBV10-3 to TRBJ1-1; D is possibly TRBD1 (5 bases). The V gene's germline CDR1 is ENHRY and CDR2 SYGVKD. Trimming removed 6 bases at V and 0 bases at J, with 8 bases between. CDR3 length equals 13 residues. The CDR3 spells CAIRDTLNTEAFF. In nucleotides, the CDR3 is TGTGCCATCAGGGACACCTTGAACACTGAAGCTTTCTTT.

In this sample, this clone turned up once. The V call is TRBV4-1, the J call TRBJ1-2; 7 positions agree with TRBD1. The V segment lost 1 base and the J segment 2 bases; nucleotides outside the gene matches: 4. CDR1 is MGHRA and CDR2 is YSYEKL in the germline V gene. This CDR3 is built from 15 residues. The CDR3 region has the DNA TGCGCCAGCAGCCAAGCGCCAGGGGGAAACTATGGCTACACCTTC. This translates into CASSQAPGGNYGYTF.

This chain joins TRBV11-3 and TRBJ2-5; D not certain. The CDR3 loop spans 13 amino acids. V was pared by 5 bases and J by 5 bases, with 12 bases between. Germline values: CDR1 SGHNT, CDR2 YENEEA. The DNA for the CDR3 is TGTGCCAGCAGCCCAGACGGGTGGGAGACCCAGTACTTC. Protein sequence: CASSPDGWETQYF.

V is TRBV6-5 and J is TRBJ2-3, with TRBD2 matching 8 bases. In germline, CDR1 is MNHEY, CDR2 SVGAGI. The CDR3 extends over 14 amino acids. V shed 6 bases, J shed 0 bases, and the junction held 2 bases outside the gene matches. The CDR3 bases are TGTGCCAGCAGACTAGCGGTTAGCACAGATACGCAGTATTTT. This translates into CASRLAVSTDTQYF.

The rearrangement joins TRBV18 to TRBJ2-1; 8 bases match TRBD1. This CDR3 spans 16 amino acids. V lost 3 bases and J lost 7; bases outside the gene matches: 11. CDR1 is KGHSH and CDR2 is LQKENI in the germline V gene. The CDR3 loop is CASSPPTDRGRNEQFF. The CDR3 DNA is TGTGCCAGCTCACCTCCTACAGACAGGGGACGGAATGAGCAGTTCTTC.

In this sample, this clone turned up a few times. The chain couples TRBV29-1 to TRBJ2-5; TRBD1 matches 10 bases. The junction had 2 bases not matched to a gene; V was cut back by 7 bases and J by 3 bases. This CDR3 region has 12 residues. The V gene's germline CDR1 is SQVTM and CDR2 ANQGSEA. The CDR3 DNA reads TGCAGCGCAGGACAGGGGGAAGAGACCCAGTACTTC. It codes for CSAGQGEETQYF.

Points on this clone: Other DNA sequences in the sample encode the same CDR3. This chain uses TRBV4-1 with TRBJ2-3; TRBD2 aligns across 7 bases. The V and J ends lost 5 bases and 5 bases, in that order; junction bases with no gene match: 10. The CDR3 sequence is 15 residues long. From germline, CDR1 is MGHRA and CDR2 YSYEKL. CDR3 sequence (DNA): TGCGCCAGCAGCAAGGATAGGGAGGGGTTAGATACGCAGTATTTT. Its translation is CASSKDREGLDTQYF.

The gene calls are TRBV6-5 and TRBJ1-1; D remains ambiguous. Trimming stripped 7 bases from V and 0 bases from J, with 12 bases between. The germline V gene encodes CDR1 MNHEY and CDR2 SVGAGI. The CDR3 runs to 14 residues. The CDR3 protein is CASTRRQMNTEAFF. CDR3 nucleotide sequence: TGTGCCAGCACCCGAAGACAAATGAACACTGAAGCTTTCTTT.

CDR3 protein: CASSSSQGYTGELFF. CDR3 in DNA: TGTGCCAGCAGTAGCTCACAGGGGTACACCGGGGAGCTGTTTTTT. This chain connects TRBV6-1 to TRBJ2-2, with 7 bases matching TRBD1. The germline CDR1 and CDR2 sequences are MNHNS and SASEGT. The trim removed 5 bases at V and 3 bases at J, leaving 6 bases unmatched. This CDR3 has 15 residues.

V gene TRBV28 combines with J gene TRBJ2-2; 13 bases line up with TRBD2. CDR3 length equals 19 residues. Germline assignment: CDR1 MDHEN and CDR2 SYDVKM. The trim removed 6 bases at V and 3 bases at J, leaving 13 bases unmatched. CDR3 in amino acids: CASSRRLGTSGTHTGELFF. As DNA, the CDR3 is TGTGCCAGCAGCCGCCGGCTTGGGACTAGCGGGACTCACACCGGGGAGCTGTTTTTT. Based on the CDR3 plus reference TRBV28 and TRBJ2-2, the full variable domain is DVKVTQSSRYLVKRTGEKVFLECVQDMDHENMFWYRQDPGLGLRLIYFSYDVKMKEKGDIPEGYSVSREKKERFSLILESASTNQTSMYLCASSRRLGTSGTHTGELFFGEGSRLTVL.

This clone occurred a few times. DNA of the CDR3: TGTGCCAGCAGCGCAGGGGGGACAGCCTCTGGAAACACCATATATTTT. It specifies CASSAGGTASGNTIYF. The gene calls are TRBV9 and TRBJ1-3, with 7 bases that match TRBD1. This CDR3 spans 16 amino acids. Trimming at V came to 3 bases and at J to 0 bases, leaving 6 bases not matched to a gene. The V gene's germline CDR1 is SGDLS and CDR2 YYNGEE.

In DNA, the CDR3 is TGTGCCAGCAGTCAGGTGGGGGGTGGCAATCAGCCCCAGCATTTT. Amino acid sequence: CASSQVGGGNQPQHF. The J gene is TRBJ1-5, the V gene TRBV28, with a possible D match to TRBD1 (5 bases). The germline V gene encodes CDR1 MDHEN and CDR2 SYDVKM. The ends were cut back, 5 bases at V and 2 bases at J, with 13 bases in the middle. The length of the CDR3 is 15 residues.

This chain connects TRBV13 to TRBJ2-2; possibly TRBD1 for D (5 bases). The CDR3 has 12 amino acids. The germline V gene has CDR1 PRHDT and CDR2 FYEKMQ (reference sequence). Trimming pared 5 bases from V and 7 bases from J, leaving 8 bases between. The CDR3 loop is CASSAGIGELFF. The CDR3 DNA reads TGTGCCAGCAGCGCAGGGATCGGGGAGCTGTTTTTT.